This T cell receptor beta chain was profiled in a study of control samples from healthy donors and cancer patients. Method: immunoSEQ multiplex PCR; TCRdb's copy keeps in-frame clones and lacks some. The sample lists under 50,000 clones, approximately 87% seen once, with 9.5% to 13% in the top ten. The V gene's germline CDR1 is SGHTA and CDR2 FQGNSA. The CDR3 is made up of 13 amino acids. Trimming at V came to 5 bases and at J to 8 bases, leaving 6 bases not matched to a gene. The sample consisted of PBMCs. The chain combines TRBV7-2 with TRBJ1-5; 7 nucleotides match TRBD1. This TCR came from a woman aged 55 to 70 with lung cancer. CDR3 nucleotides: TGTGCCAGCAGCAAACAGGGGCGAGAGCCCCAGCATTTT. It translates to CASSKQGREPQHF.